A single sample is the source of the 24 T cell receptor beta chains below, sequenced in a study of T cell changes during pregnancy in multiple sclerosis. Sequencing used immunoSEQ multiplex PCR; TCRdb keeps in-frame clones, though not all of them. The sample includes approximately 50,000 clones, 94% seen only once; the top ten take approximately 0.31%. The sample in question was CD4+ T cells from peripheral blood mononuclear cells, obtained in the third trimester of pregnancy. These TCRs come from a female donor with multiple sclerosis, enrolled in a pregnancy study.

The CDR3 region is CASSPGTVNQPQHF. DNA for the CDR3: TGTGCCAGCAGCCCCGGGACAGTCAATCAGCCCCAGCATTTT. The chain joins TRBV7-2 to TRBJ1-5; 7 nucleotides agree with TRBD1. The V and J ends lost 5 bases and 3 bases, in that order; junction bases with no gene match: 4. There are 14 residues in the CDR3. The germline V gene has CDR1 SGHTA and CDR2 FQGNSA.

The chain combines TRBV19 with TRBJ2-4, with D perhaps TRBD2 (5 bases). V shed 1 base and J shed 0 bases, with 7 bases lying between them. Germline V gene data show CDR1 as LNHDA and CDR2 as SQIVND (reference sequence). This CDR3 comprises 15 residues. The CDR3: CASSIVGVAKNIQYF. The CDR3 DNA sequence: TGTGCCAGTAGTATAGTCGGGGTAGCCAAAAACATTCAGTACTTC.

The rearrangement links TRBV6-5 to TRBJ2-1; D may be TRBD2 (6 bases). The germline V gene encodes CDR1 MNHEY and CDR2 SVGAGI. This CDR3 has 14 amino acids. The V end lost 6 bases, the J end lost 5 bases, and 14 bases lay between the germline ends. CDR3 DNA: TGTGCCAGCAGCCGCACTAGCCAGCACAATGAGCAGTTCTTC. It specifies CASSRTSQHNEQFF.

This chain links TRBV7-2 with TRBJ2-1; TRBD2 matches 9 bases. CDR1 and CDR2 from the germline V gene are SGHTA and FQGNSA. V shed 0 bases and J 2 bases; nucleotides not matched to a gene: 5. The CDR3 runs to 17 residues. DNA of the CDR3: TGTGCCAGCAGCTTAGCGCGGGCTAGCGGGGCCTACAATGAGCAGTTCTTC. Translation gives CASSLARASGAYNEQFF.

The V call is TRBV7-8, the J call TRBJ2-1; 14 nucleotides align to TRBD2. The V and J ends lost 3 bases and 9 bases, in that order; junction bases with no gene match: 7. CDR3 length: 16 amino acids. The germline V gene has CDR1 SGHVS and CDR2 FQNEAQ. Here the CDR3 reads CASSFRTSGRWSEQFF. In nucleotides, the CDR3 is TGTGCCAGCAGCTTCCGGACTAGCGGGAGGTGGAGTGAGCAGTTCTTC.

CDR3 in DNA: TGTGCCAGCAGCTTTACAGGGAACAATGAGCAGTTCTTC. This codes for CASSFTGNNEQFF. The chain recombines TRBV7-8 with TRBJ2-1, with D perhaps TRBD1 (6 bases). CDR1 and CDR2 from the germline V gene are SGHVS and FQNEAQ. Trimming took 3 bases from V and 5 from J, leaving 8 bases between them. The CDR3 has 13 residues.

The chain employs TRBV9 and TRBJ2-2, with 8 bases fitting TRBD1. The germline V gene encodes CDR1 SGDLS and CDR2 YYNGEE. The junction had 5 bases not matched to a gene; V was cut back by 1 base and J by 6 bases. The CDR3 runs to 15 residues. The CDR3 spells CASSVKAGGSGELFF. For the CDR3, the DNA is TGTGCCAGCAGCGTAAAAGCAGGGGGCTCCGGGGAGCTGTTTTTT.

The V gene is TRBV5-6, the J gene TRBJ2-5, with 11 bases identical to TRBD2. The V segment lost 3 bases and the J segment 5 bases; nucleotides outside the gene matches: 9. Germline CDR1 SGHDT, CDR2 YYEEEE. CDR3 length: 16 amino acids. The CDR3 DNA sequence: TGTGCCAGCAGCTCAATAGCGGGAGGGCCAAGGGAGACCCAGTACTTC. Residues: CASSSIAGGPRETQYF.

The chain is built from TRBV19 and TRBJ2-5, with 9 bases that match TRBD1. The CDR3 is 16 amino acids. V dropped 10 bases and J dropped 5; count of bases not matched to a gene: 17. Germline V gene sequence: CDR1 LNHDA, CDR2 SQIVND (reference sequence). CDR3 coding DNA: TGTGCCACTAAGTCCGACCGTACAGGGGGCGCCGAGACCCAGTACTTC. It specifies CATKSDRTGGAETQYF.

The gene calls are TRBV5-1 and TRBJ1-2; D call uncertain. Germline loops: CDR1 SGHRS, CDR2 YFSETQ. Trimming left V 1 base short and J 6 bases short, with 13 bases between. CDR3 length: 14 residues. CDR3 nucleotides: TGCGCCAGCAGCTTGAGCGTGGCAGTCGATGGCTACACCTTC. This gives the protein CASSLSVAVDGYTF.

DNA for the CDR3: TGTGCCAGCAGCTTCGACAGGGGGTCGTACAATGAGCAGTTCTTC. Its translation: CASSFDRGSYNEQFF. The chain employs TRBV7-6 and TRBJ2-1, with 9 bases fitting TRBD1. The CDR3 covers 15 residues. The V gene end was trimmed by 3 bases and the J gene end by 4 bases; junction bases not matched to a gene: 4. The germline gives CDR1 SGHVS, CDR2 FNYEAQ.

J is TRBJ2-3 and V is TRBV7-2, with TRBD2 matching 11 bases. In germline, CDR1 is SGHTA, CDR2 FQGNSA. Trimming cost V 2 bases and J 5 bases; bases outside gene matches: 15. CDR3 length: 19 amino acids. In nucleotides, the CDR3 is TGTGCCAGCAGCTTACAGTTTATGAGGACTAGCGGGCCTGGAGATACGCAGTATTTT. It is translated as CASSLQFMRTSGPGDTQYF.

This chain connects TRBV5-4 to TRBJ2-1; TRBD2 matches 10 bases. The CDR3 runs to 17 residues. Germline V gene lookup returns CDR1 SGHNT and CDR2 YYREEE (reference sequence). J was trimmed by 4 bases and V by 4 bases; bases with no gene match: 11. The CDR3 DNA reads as TGTGCCAGCAGCCGAAAAATTAGCGGGGGGATTTACAATGAGCAGTTCTTC. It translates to CASSRKISGGIYNEQFF.

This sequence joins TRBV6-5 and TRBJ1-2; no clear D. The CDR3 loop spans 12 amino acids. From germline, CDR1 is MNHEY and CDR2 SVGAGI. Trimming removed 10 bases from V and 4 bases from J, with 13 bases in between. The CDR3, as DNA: TGTGCCATCGCCGATAGCTTCTATGGCTACACCTTC. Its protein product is CAIADSFYGYTF.

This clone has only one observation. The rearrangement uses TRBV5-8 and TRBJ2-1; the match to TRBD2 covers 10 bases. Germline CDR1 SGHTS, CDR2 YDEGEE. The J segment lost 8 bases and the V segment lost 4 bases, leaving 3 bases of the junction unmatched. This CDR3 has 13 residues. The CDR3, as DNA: TGTGCCAGCAGCAGGGGACTAGCGCATGAGCAGTTCTTC. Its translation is CASSRGLAHEQFF.

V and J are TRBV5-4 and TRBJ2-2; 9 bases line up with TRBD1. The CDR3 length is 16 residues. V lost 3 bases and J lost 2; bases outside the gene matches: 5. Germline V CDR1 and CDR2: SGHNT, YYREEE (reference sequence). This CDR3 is CASSYGQGFNTGELFF. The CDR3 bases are TGTGCCAGCAGCTACGGACAGGGGTTTAACACCGGGGAGCTGTTTTTT.

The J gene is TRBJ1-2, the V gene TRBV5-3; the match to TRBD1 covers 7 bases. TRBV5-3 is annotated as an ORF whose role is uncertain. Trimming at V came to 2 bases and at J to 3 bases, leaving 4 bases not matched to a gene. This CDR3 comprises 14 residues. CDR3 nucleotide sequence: TGTGCCAGAAGCTTTCATGGACAGGACTATGGCTACACCTTC. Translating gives CARSFHGQDYGYTF.

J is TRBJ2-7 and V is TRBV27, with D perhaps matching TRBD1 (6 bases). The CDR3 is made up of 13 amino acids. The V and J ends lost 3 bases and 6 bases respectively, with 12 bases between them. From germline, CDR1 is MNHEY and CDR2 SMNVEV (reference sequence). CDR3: CASSFQGRGEQYF. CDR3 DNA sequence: TGTGCCAGCAGTTTTCAGGGGAGAGGCGAGCAGTACTTC.

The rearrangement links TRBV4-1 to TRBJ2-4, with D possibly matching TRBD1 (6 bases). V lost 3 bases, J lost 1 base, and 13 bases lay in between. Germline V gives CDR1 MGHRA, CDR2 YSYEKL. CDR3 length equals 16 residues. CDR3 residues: CASSQTIDRAKNIQYF. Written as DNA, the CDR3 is TGCGCCAGCAGCCAGACGATCGACAGGGCCAAAAACATTCAGTACTTC.

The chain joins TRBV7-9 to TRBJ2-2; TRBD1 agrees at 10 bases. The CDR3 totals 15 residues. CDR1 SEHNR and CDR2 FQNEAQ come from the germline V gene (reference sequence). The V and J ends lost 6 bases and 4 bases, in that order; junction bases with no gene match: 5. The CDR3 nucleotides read TGTGCCAGCAGACTTTGGACAGGGGGCACCGGGGAGCTGTTTTTT. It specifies CASRLWTGGTGELFF.

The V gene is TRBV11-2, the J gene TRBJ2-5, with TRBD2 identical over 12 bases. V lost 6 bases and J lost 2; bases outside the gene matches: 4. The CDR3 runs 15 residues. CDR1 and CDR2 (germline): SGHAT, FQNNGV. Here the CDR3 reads CASRLTSGGQETQYF. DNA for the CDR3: TGTGCCAGCAGGCTGACTAGCGGGGGACAAGAGACCCAGTACTTC.

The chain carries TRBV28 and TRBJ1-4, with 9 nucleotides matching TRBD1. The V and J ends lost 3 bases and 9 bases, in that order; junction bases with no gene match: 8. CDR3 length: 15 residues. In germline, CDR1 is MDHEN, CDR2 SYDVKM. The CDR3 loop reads CASSLTGTGTQKLFF. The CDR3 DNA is TGTGCCAGCAGTTTGACCGGGACAGGGACCCAAAAACTGTTTTTT. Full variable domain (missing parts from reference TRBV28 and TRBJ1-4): DVKVTQSSRYLVKRTGEKVFLECVQDMDHENMFWYRQDPGLGLRLIYFSYDVKMKEKGDIPEGYSVSREKKERFSLILESASTNQTSMYLCASSLTGTGTQKLFFGSGTQLSVL.

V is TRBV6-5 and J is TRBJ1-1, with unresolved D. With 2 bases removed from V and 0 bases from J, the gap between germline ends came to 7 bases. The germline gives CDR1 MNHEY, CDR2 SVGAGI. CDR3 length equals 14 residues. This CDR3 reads CASSYQRMNTEAFF. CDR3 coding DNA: TGTGCCAGCAGTTACCAGCGCATGAACACTGAAGCTTTCTTT.

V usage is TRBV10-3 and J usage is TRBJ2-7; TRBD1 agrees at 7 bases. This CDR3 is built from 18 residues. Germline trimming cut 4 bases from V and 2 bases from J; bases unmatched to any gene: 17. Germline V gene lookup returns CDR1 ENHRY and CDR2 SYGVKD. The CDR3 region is CAISGFPRTGKGTYEQYF. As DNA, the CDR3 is TGTGCCATCAGTGGTTTCCCCAGGACAGGTAAGGGGACCTACGAGCAGTACTTC.